This T cell receptor beta chain was captured in a study of blood T cells in healthy people across ages. With a J-beta primer mix and a sample-barcoded 5' primer, a second PCR ran 7 to 11 cycles. TCRdb re-called the 5' RACE reads with MiXCR, one entry per CDR3 protein. The repertoire has approximately 1,700,000 distinct CDR3 sequences, around 40% of them found once; the top ten carry 20% to 25%. This clonotype was counted only a few times. The germline V gene has CDR1 SQVTM and CDR2 ANQGSEA. The CDR3 length is 13 residues. V shed 4 bases and J shed 0 bases, with 8 bases lying between them. The sample was blood. This sequence joins TRBV29-1 and TRBJ2-3, with D unresolved. This sequence was found in a human donor in good health. DNA for the CDR3: TGCAGCGTTGCGAGGCAAAGCACAGATACGCAGTATTTT. As protein: CSVARQSTDTQYF.